A single sample gave rise to the 6 T cell receptor beta chains below, sequenced in a study of beta chain features in type 1 diabetes. The entirety of the isolated RNA underwent reverse transcription, so expressed TCRB transcripts were sequenced. Measured with immunoSEQ multiplex PCR; TCRdb has only the in-frame clones, and not every one. The repertoire holds hundreds of thousands of clones, with about 14% as singletons. Sequencing was carried out using naive CD4+ T cells from blood. These receptors were obtained from a man aged 18 to 35 in good health.

This clone was observed a few times. Other nucleotide sequences in the sample specify the same CDR3. V and J are TRBV7-2 and TRBJ2-7; tentatively, D is TRBD2 (5 bases). Germline CDR1 SGHTA, CDR2 FQGNSA. Trimming took off 1 base at V and 0 bases at J, with 7 bases between the two ends. The CDR3 loop spans 14 amino acids. The chain's CDR3 is CASSLGSGSYEQYF. The CDR3 bases are TGTGCCAGCAGCTTAGGGAGCGGCTCCTACGAGCAGTACTTC.

The chain combines TRBV19 with TRBJ2-5; no definite D call. Germline-derived CDR1 and CDR2 are LNHDA and SQIVND (reference sequence). The CDR3 spans 14 residues. V was shortened by 4 bases and J by 2 bases, with 11 bases between the two germline ends. CDR3 region: CASSNQWQQETQYF. CDR3 sequence (DNA): TGTGCCAGTAGTAACCAGTGGCAACAAGAGACCCAGTACTTC.

This clone came up many times. The chain recombines TRBV7-9 with TRBJ2-7; D gene ambiguous. This CDR3 contains 12 residues. V was cut by 5 bases and J by 6 bases, with 11 bases left in between. Looked up from germline, CDR1 is SEHNR and CDR2 is FQNEAQ (reference sequence). The CDR3 region is CASSHSLGEQYF. The CDR3 nucleotides are TGTGCCAGCAGCCACAGCCTTGGCGAGCAGTACTTC.

In nucleotides, the CDR3 is TGTGCCAGCAGCCCCCCGCGGGGGGGCCTCGGGGATACGCAGTATTTT. Protein sequence: CASSPPRGGLGDTQYF. This chain connects TRBV7-3 to TRBJ2-3; TRBD2 matches 9 bases. The CDR3 is 16 residues long. Germline-derived CDR1 and CDR2 are SGHTA and FQGTGA. The J segment lost 6 bases and the V segment lost 5 bases, leaving 12 bases of the junction unmatched.

The chain recombines TRBV6-6 with TRBJ2-7; 13 nucleotides agree with TRBD2. Per the germline V gene, CDR1 is MNHNY and CDR2 is SVGAGI (reference sequence). V lost 7 bases to trimming and J lost 2 bases; unmatched junction nucleotides: 5. CDR3 length equals 15 residues. The CDR3 region is CASTQGLAGTYEQYF. Here the CDR3 DNA reads TGTGCCAGCACCCAGGGACTAGCGGGAACCTACGAGCAGTACTTC.

This clone was seen more than once but under ten times. Additional DNA sequences in this sample encode the identical CDR3. This sequence joins TRBV28 and TRBJ1-5; D remains unclear. Germline V gene sequence: CDR1 MDHEN, CDR2 SYDVKM. V was cut by 3 bases and J by 7 bases, with 4 bases left in between. The CDR3 spans 11 residues. CDR3 sequence reads: CASSLGQPQHF. The CDR3 DNA reads TGTGCCAGCAGTTTGGGGCAGCCCCAGCATTTT.